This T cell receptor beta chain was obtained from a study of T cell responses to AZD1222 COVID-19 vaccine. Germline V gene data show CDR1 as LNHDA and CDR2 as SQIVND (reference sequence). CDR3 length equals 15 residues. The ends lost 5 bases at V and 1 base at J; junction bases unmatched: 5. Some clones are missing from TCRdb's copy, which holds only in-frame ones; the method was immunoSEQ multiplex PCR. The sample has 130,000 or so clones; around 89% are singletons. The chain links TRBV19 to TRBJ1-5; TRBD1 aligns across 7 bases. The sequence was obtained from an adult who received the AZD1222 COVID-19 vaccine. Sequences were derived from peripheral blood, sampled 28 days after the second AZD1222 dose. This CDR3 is CASSPQGTSNQPQHF. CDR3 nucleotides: TGTGCCAGTAGTCCACAGGGGACGAGCAATCAGCCCCAGCATTTT.